Each of the 19 T cell receptor beta chains below was sequenced from the same sample in a study of metastatic and nonmetastatic thyroid tumors (dated by TCRdb to the early 2020s). The library was produced with PCR. TCRdb shows the sequencer as Illumina HiSeq 4000. Through fastp at Q25 and MiXCR, TCRdb rebuilt clones from the public reads, retaining in-frame beta chains. The sample table lists 30,000 or so clones, about 30% of them with a count of one. In total, the top ten clones hold about 31% of the sample. None of the patients had been given any treatment before thyroid surgery. Sequences were obtained from blood. The receptors here all came from a female donor with papillary thyroid cancer or a benign thyroid nodule (not recorded which). Some clones in this sample may be carry-over from other donors' samples.

This clone showed up many times. The rearrangement links TRBV28 to TRBJ2-1; possible D gene TRBD1, 5 bases. Trimming cost V 5 bases and J 8 bases, with 19 bases left between them. Per the germline V gene, CDR1 is MDHEN and CDR2 is SYDVKM. The CDR3 length is 15 residues. CDR3 residues: CASSKGASARDEQFF. CDR3 nucleotide sequence: TGTGCCAGCAGTAAAGGGGCCTCGGCCAGGGATGAGCAGTTCTTC.

The genes are TRBV27 and TRBJ1-6, with D unresolved. Germline loops: CDR1 MNHEY, CDR2 SMNVEV (reference sequence). The CDR3 has 14 amino acids. V lost 6 bases and J lost 3, with 9 bases in between. The CDR3 loop is CASSQRIYNSPLHF. The CDR3 nucleotides are TGTGCCAGCAGCCAACGGATCTATAATTCACCCCTCCACTTT.

Many counts were recorded for this clone. This chain links TRBV19 with TRBJ2-7; 11 nucleotides align to TRBD2. After removal of 4 bases from V and 7 bases from J, the junction contained 6 bases not matched to a gene. Germline V lookup: CDR1 LNHDA, CDR2 SQIVND (reference sequence). The CDR3 length is 14 residues. The CDR3 nucleotides are TGTGCCAGTAGTAAAAGCGGACTAGCGGGTGAGCAGTACTTC. Translated: CASSKSGLAGEQYF.

The chain uses TRBV5-1 and TRBJ2-1; 8 positions match TRBD2. Unmatched junction bases numbered 3, after V lost 7 bases and J lost 0 bases. CDR1 SGHRS and CDR2 YFSETQ come from the germline V gene. The CDR3 is 14 amino acids. DNA for the CDR3: TGCGCCAGCGGACTAGCCAGCTCCTACAATGAGCAGTTCTTC. This encodes CASGLASSYNEQFF. The complete variable domain, with remaining parts taken from reference TRBV5-1 and TRBJ2-1, reads KAGVTQTPRYLIKTRGQQVTLSCSPISGHRSVSWYQQTPGQGLQFLFEYFSETQRNKGNFPGRFSGRQFSNSRSEMNVSTLELGDSALYLCASGLASSYNEQFFGPGTRLTVL.

This clone was recorded at least ten times. V and J are TRBV29-1 and TRBJ2-3; 9 nucleotides match TRBD1. J lost 4 bases, V lost 4 bases, and 9 bases had no gene match. This CDR3 is built from 15 residues. Per germline, CDR1 SQVTM and CDR2 ANQGSEA. The CDR3 nucleotides are TGCAGCGTTGTAGGGGACAGGGCTGTTCCAGATACGCAGTATTTT. As protein: CSVVGDRAVPDTQYF.

The chain joins TRBV19 to TRBJ2-7; D unclear. The V end was cut by 4 bases, the J end by 0 bases, with 7 bases between. Germline V gives CDR1 LNHDA, CDR2 SQIVND (reference sequence). The CDR3 length is 13 residues. The CDR3 protein is CASSSSVSYEQYF. Here the CDR3 DNA reads TGTGCCAGTAGTAGCAGCGTCTCCTACGAGCAGTACTTC.

The chain employs TRBV4-1 and TRBJ1-4, with D tentatively TRBD1 (6 bases). Trimming pared 4 bases from V and 0 bases from J, leaving 9 bases between. Germline loops: CDR1 MGHRA, CDR2 YSYEKL. This CDR3 spans 15 amino acids. The CDR3 DNA follows: TGCGCCAGCAGCCCCAGACAGGCAACTAATGAAAAACTGTTTTTT. Protein: CASSPRQATNEKLFF.

A few counts support this clone. The V and J genes are TRBV25-1 and TRBJ2-2; possibly TRBD2 for D (6 bases). CDR1 MGHDK and CDR2 SYGVNS come from the germline V gene. V dropped 1 base and J dropped 5 bases, with 20 bases sitting between them. This CDR3 has 18 residues. DNA of the CDR3: TGTGCCAGCAGTGAATTCGGGAGTCGGAAACAGAAGACCGGGGAGCTGTTTTTT. Amino acids: CASSEFGSRKQKTGELFF.

This clone has only a few counts. The gene calls are TRBV19 and TRBJ1-1; no reliable D call. With 7 bases removed from V and 3 bases from J, the gap between germline ends came to 9 bases. CDR1 LNHDA and CDR2 SQIVND come from the germline V gene (reference sequence). The length of the CDR3 is 12 residues. The CDR3 sequence: CASNTGYTEAFF. The CDR3 nucleotides read TGTGCCAGTAATACGGGATACACTGAAGCTTTCTTT.

This clone has a count of ten or more. The chain carries TRBV28 and TRBJ1-1; 8 bases are a match to TRBD1. From germline, CDR1 is MDHEN and CDR2 SYDVKM. Trimming at V came to 8 bases and at J to 8 bases, leaving 16 bases not matched to a gene. The CDR3 length is 15 residues. CDR3 protein: CASRPLGGQGAEAFF. For the CDR3, the DNA is TGTGCCAGCCGCCCACTAGGGGGGCAGGGGGCAGAAGCTTTCTTT.

As concerns this clone: The junction departs from germline at one end; a sequencing error may be responsible. V and J are TRBV7-2 and TRBJ2-7; the match to TRBD1 covers 10 bases. CDR1 and CDR2 (germline): SGHTA, FQGNSA. The CDR3 loop spans 14 amino acids. The CDR3 spells CASRQRDRGSEQSF. CDR3 nucleotides: TGTGCCAGCAGACAAAGGGACAGGGGATCCGAGCAGTCCTTC.

This clone was observed a handful of times. The rearrangement uses TRBV20-1 and TRBJ2-1; 9 bases line up with TRBD2. Germline V gene sequence: CDR1 DFQATT, CDR2 SNEGSKA (reference sequence). This CDR3 is 15 amino acids long. J lost 3 bases, V lost 4 bases, and 7 bases had no gene match. Here the CDR3 DNA reads TGCAGTGCTATAGATCTAGCGGGATACTACAATGAGCAGTTCTTC. Protein: CSAIDLAGYYNEQFF.

The V call is TRBV28, the J call TRBJ1-6; maybe TRBD1 (5 bases). Germline values: CDR1 MDHEN, CDR2 SYDVKM. V was trimmed by 3 bases and J by 11 bases, leaving 17 bases between them. The CDR3 extends over 15 amino acids. The CDR3 is CASSFVVGGNPPLHF. The CDR3 DNA follows: TGTGCCAGCAGTTTTGTCGTCGGGGGAAACCCACCCCTCCACTTT.

The DNA of the CDR3 is TGCAGTGCTAGGAACAGGGCTGGCTATAATTCACCCCTCCACTTT. It codes for CSARNRAGYNSPLHF. The J gene is TRBJ1-6, the V gene TRBV20-1; D may be TRBD1 (6 bases). CDR1 is DFQATT and CDR2 is SNEGSKA in the germline V gene (reference sequence). V lost 3 bases to trimming and J lost 3 bases, with 12 bases between them. CDR3 length equals 15 residues.

The chain combines TRBV11-2 with TRBJ1-1; D remains ambiguous. The germline V gene has CDR1 SGHAT and CDR2 FQNNGV. Trimming removed 3 bases at V and 5 bases at J, with 10 bases between. This CDR3 has 13 amino acids. The CDR3 is CASSFGVGTEAFF. CDR3 nucleotides: TGTGCCAGCAGCTTTGGAGTTGGAACTGAAGCTTTCTTT.

This chain connects TRBV6-1 to TRBJ2-1, with TRBD1 identical over 8 bases. The junction had 15 bases not matched to a gene; V was cut back by 8 bases and J by 12 bases. Germline loops: CDR1 MNHNS, CDR2 SASEGT. There are 14 residues in the CDR3. CDR3 protein: CASSSATGVCRQFF. The CDR3 DNA sequence: TGTGCCAGCTCTTCGGCGACAGGGGTCTGCCGGCAGTTCTTC.

At least ten counts were recorded for this clone. The rearrangement joins TRBV5-4 to TRBJ1-2; D is perhaps TRBD1 (5 bases). With 0 bases removed from V and 4 bases from J, the gap between germline ends came to 16 bases. Germline V gene data show CDR1 as SGHNT and CDR2 as YYREEE (reference sequence). The CDR3 spans 16 residues. In DNA form, the CDR3 reads TGTGCCAGCAGCTTGGGCAGACAGTCCGTCGGCTATGGCTACACCTTC. It yields the protein CASSLGRQSVGYGYTF.

This clone was counted many times. V and J are TRBV2 and TRBJ2-1; D might be TRBD2 (7 bases). CDR1 is SNHLY, CDR2 FYNNEI, per germline. V shed 2 bases and J shed 1 base, with 24 bases lying between them. The CDR3 totals 20 residues. CDR3 protein: CASSELRRGAAPISYNEQFF. CDR3 nucleotides: TGTGCCAGCAGTGAACTTCGTCGGGGGGCGGCCCCAATATCCTACAATGAGCAGTTCTTC.

This clone was observed many times. This chain uses TRBV18 with TRBJ2-1; 8 bases map to TRBD2. The CDR3 length is 17 residues. Germline V gene sequence: CDR1 KGHSH, CDR2 LQKENI. V shed 6 bases, J shed 6 bases, and the junction held 16 bases outside the gene matches. CDR3 in amino acids: CASSPGRSGSFFNEQFF. The CDR3 DNA is TGTGCCAGCTCCCCCGGTAGAAGCGGGAGTTTCTTCAATGAGCAGTTCTTC. Full variable domain (remainder filled in from reference TRBV18 and TRBJ2-1): NAGVMQNPRHLVRRRGQEARLRCSPMKGHSHVYWYRQLPEEGLKFMVYLQKENIIDESGMPKERFSAEFPKEGPSILRIQQVVRGDSAAYFCASSPGRSGSFFNEQFFGPGTRLTVL.